This record looks at one TCR beta chain sequence and its context. The antigen this receptor binds is unknown. Base qualities were left out, and no much larger clone turns up one base away. TCRbeta CDR3 regions were amplified from genomic DNA by means of the immunoSEQ Assay, a bias-controlled multiplex PCR. The authors processed their data as follows. Nucleated cell counts per sample were estimated from amplification of reference gene primers within the assay. To quantify the absolute abundance of each unique TCRbeta CDR3 rearrangement, sequence reads were collapsed and filtered. Productive Simpson clonality was computed per sample as the square root of Simpson's diversity index over productive rearrangements. Held by TCRdb, this immuneACCESS table contains in-frame sequences only and omits some clones. Under half of the omission traces to an unresolved V gene where checked; the cause of the rest is unknown. V and J calls and clone size are those listed in that table; D and trimming were worked out from the DNA. For this sample the table gives roughly 180,000 clones, of which 79% were detected only once. Jointly, the top ten make up more than 6.5% of the sample.

The germline V gene provides CDR1 SGHRS and CDR2 YFSETQ. Trimming accounts for 1 base at V and 6 bases at J, while the number of junction bases matched to no gene is 11. The CDR3 holds 17 amino acids from the cysteine to the phenylalanine. The only DNA kept is the CDR3, 51 bases in frame from the first base. This entry is derived from a study of blood T cell repertoires in COVID-19 (dated by TCRdb to 2020 to 2022). For the wider study: Samples covering the acute and convalescent phases of COVID-19 were provided by collaborators in the United States, Italy and Spain. Where available, HLA class I and class II types were obtained from metadata supplied by the sample provider rather than from assay-based typing. The repertoires were released in a freely available public database meant as a resource for research on the immune response to SARS-CoV-2. Subjects who had been exposed to COVID-19, were actively infected with it, or had recovered from it provided the deeply sampled blood TCRbeta repertoires that made up the dataset. The prospective study material was composed of cDNA or gDNA derived from T cells, B-cell-depleted T cells, or PBMCs. The samples were drawn from the first 160 participants of the ongoing ImmuneRACE study and from over a thousand subjects provided by 6 global collaborators. A de-identified subject ID, COVID-19 status, age in years and sex were almost always included in the sample metadata. Beyond this particular receptor, the publication reports: Clinical and demographic metadata were provided uncurated, with the amount varying by source and participant.

In Seattle, one collaborating source enrolled patients while the infection was active and tracked those patients longitudinally over the course of disease. The collaborating institutions used their own protocols to collect whole blood in K2EDTA tubes. For TCRbeta analysis, collaborators shipped samples in one of three forms: frozen whole blood, isolated PBMCs, or DNA extracted from either of those sample types. The chain links TRBV5-1 with TRBJ2-1; 9 middle bases align to TRBD2. Sample: peripheral blood. The sequence came from a woman aged 60-75 years with COVID-19, enrolled during active disease. The CDR3 amino acid sequence is: CASSLFFRGGAGNEQFF. The DNA sequence follows: TGCGCCAGCAGCTTGTTTTTTCGCGGGGGGGCCGGCAATGAGCAGTTCTTC.